This TCR beta chain stems from a study of blood T cell repertoires in COVID-19. The V and J ends lost 3 bases and 3 bases, in that order; junction bases with no gene match: 4. The CDR3 loop spans 15 amino acids. CDR1 and CDR2 (germline): LGHDT, YNNKEL (reference sequence). Which cohort a participant joined came from the clinical history participants gave. Before they entered the study, exposed participants had met a COVID-19 case within 2 weeks. In the case of this clone: Other DNA sequences in this specimen translate into the identical CDR3.

Original processing notes: From reference gene primer amplification, estimates of nucleated cell counts were derived. Sequenced by immunoSEQ multiplex PCR; TCRdb stores in-frame clones only, minus some. The D gene and trimming were derived from the DNA, and the V and J assignments and clone size from that table. Of 350,000 to 450,000 clones listed, 80% to 95% are singletons. This chain connects TRBV3-1 (or the pseudogene TRBV3-2) to TRBJ1-3; TRBD1 matches at 8 bases. The sequence derives from a woman aged 40 to 55 who had been exposed to COVID-19. Sequences were obtained from PBMCs or T cells enriched from blood (not recorded which). The CDR3 nucleotides read TGTGCCAGCAGCCAGGGGACAGGTGGTGGAAACACCATATATTTT. This translates into CASSQGTGGGNTIYF.